This T cell receptor (beta chain) was captured by sequencing in a study of OX40 agonist ivuxolimab in advanced cancers. Germline V gene data show CDR1 as LGHNA and CDR2 as YNFKEQ. V gave up 2 bases and J gave up 1 base, with 15 bases separating them. The length of the CDR3 is 16 residues. Using immunoSEQ multiplex PCR, the repertoire was profiled, and TCRdb retains in-frame clones only, with some absent. The data show 70,000 or so clones, roughly nine tenths seen once. This rearrangement joins TRBV4-2 to TRBJ2-7; weak D call: TRBD2 (5 bases). This TCR came from an adult with an advanced solid tumor such as melanoma, head and neck, liver or kidney cancer. Sample: CD4+ or CD8+ T cells sorted from blood, taken in a trial of the OX40 agonist ivuxolimab. The CDR3 region is CASSQSTGSSSYEQYF. In DNA, the CDR3 is TGTGCCAGCAGCCAATCCACGGGGAGCTCATCCTACGAGCAGTACTTC.